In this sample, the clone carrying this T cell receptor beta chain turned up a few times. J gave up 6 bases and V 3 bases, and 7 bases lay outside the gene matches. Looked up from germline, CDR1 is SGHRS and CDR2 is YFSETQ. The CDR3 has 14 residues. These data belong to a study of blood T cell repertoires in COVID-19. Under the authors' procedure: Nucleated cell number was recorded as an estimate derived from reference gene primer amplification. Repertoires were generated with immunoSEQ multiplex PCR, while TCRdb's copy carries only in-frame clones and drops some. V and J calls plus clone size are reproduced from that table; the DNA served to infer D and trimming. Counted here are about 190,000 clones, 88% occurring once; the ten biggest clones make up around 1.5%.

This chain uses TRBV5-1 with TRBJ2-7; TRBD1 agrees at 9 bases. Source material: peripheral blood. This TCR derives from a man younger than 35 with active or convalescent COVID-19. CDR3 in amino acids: CASSSGTGTGEQYF. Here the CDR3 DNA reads TGCGCCAGCAGCTCCGGGACAGGGACGGGCGAGCAGTACTTC.